The 23 T cell receptor beta chains below were found in one sample sequenced in a study of shared clonotypes between healthy human individuals. Sequenced by immunoSEQ multiplex PCR; TCRdb stores in-frame clones only, minus some. The sample includes more than 2 million clones, 85% to 95% seen only once; the top ten take about 1.1%. Terminally differentiated effector memory CD45RA+ cells were left out of the naive CD8 fraction, which was CD45RO-negative and positively selected for CCR7. The sequencing sample was made of naive CD8+ T cells sorted from blood. These receptors were collected from a man younger than 35 in good health.

The CDR3 sequence: CATTQGPTTTDTQYF. CDR3 DNA: TGTGCCACCACACAGGGTCCCACTACCACAGATACGCAGTATTTT. The rearrangement links TRBV15 to TRBJ2-3; the D gene is possibly TRBD1 (6 bases). CDR1 and CDR2 from the germline V gene are LNHNV and YYDKDF (reference sequence). The CDR3 is 15 amino acids. Trimming shortened V by 7 bases and J by 2 bases, and 16 bases separated the two germline ends.

The rearrangement joins TRBV4-1 to TRBJ2-3; the D is unclear. The CDR3 length is 16 residues. Trimming removed 2 bases from V and 0 bases from J, with 12 bases in between. Germline-derived CDR1 and CDR2 are MGHRA and YSYEKL. The CDR3 region is CASSQRLGSSTDTQYF. CDR3 coding DNA: TGCGCCAGCAGCCAACGACTTGGATCTAGCACAGATACGCAGTATTTT.

This chain uses TRBV6-6 with TRBJ1-1; possible D gene TRBD1, 5 bases. The V end lost 7 bases, the J end lost 1 base, and 7 bases lay between the germline ends. The germline V gene has CDR1 MNHNY and CDR2 SVGAGI (reference sequence). This CDR3 is built from 12 residues. CDR3 nucleotides: TGTGCCAGCACTACAGGGAACACTGAAGCTTTCTTT. Amino acid sequence: CASTTGNTEAFF.

A word on this clone: Different DNA sequences within this sample yield the same CDR3. The V and J genes are TRBV30 and TRBJ1-5; D may be TRBD1 (5 bases). Trimming removed 0 bases from V and 5 bases from J, with 14 bases in between. Germline V lookup: CDR1 GTSNPN, CDR2 SVGIG (reference sequence). CDR3 length: 15 amino acids. This chain's CDR3 is CAWSVPGQGYQPQHF. CDR3 in DNA: TGTGCCTGGAGTGTTCCCGGACAAGGGTATCAGCCCCAGCATTTT. Full variable domain (remainder filled in from reference TRBV30 and TRBJ1-5): SQTIHQWPATLVQPVGSPLSLECTVEGTSNPNLYWYRQAAGRGLQLLFYSVGIGQISSEVPQNLSASRPQDRQFILSSKKLLLSDSGFYLCAWSVPGQGYQPQHFGDGTRLSIL.

The chain has TRBV6-6 and TRBJ1-2; 10 bases line up with TRBD1. V was clipped by 0 bases and J by 8 bases; unmatched bases: 0. The CDR3 length is 13 residues. CDR1 and CDR2 from the germline V gene are MNHNY and SVGAGI (reference sequence). CDR3 in amino acids: CASSYSTGGGYTF. For the CDR3, the DNA is TGTGCCAGCAGTTACTCGACAGGGGGCGGCTACACCTTC.

Worth noting for this clone: The sample holds other DNA sequences that translate to the same CDR3. The rearrangement uses TRBV6-5 and TRBJ1-1; D uncertain. Germline V gene sequence: CDR1 MNHEY, CDR2 SVGAGI. Trimming pared 0 bases from V and 3 bases from J, leaving 5 bases between. This CDR3 is built from 13 residues. The CDR3 bases are TGTGCCAGCAGTTACTCCCCCGACACTGAAGCTTTCTTT. Translated: CASSYSPDTEAFF.

J is TRBJ1-1 and V is TRBV30; D is possibly TRBD1 (5 bases). The CDR3 is made up of 13 amino acids. Germline V gene data show CDR1 as GTSNPN and CDR2 as SVGIG (reference sequence). V lost 0 bases, J lost 4 bases, and 9 bases lay in between. The CDR3 DNA is TGTGCCTGGAGTGTCGGGAGGGGCACTGAAGCTTTCTTT. Amino acid sequence: CAWSVGRGTEAFF.

Comments on this clone: Other DNA sequences in this specimen translate into the identical CDR3. This chain connects TRBV5-1 to TRBJ2-3; D not resolved. The CDR3 sequence is 14 residues long. Germline values: CDR1 SGHRS, CDR2 YFSETQ. V lost 1 base and J 2 bases, leaving 8 bases between the germline ends. This CDR3 reads CASSLRTVTDTQYF. CDR3 nucleotide sequence: TGCGCCAGCAGCTTGCGCACTGTCACAGATACGCAGTATTTT.

The J gene is TRBJ1-6, the V gene TRBV9, with a tentative D call TRBD1 (6 bases). The CDR3 runs 15 residues. CDR1 is SGDLS, CDR2 YYNGEE, per germline. The V and J ends lost 9 bases and 3 bases respectively, with 16 bases between them. CDR3 residues: CANSPQGNYNSPLHF. In DNA, the CDR3 is TGTGCCAACTCACCTCAGGGGAACTATAATTCACCCCTCCACTTT.

The V gene is TRBV7-9, the J gene TRBJ1-2; TRBD1 agrees at 7 bases. V shed 0 bases, J shed 7 bases, and the junction held 5 bases outside the gene matches. Germline values: CDR1 SEHNR, CDR2 FQNEAQ (reference sequence). This CDR3 spans 14 amino acids. CDR3 sequence reads: CASSLAGGSGGYTF. The CDR3 DNA follows: TGTGCCAGCAGCTTAGCAGGGGGCAGCGGTGGCTACACCTTC.

The gene calls are TRBV9 and TRBJ1-3, with D possibly being TRBD1 (5 bases). This CDR3 has 13 residues. Germline values: CDR1 SGDLS, CDR2 YYNGEE. Trimming took 4 bases from V and 3 from J, leaving 8 bases between them. CDR3 nucleotides: TGTGCCAGCAGCTCCGACAGTGGAAACACCATATATTTT. It translates to CASSSDSGNTIYF. The full variable domain, rest sourced from reference TRBV9 and TRBJ1-3, is DSGVTQTPKHLITATGQRVTLRCSPRSGDLSVYWYQQSLDQGLQFLIQYYNGEERAKGNILERFSAQQFPDLHSELNLSSLELGDSALYFCASSSDSGNTIYFGEGSWLTVV.

This chain uses TRBV7-6 with TRBJ2-1, with 8 positions matching TRBD2. CDR1 is SGHVS and CDR2 is FNYEAQ in the germline V gene. This CDR3 region has 16 residues. J was trimmed by 6 bases and V by 5 bases; bases with no gene match: 12. CDR3: CASSPDERESSNEQFF. Here the CDR3 DNA reads TGTGCCAGCAGCCCCGATGAGCGGGAGAGTAGCAATGAGCAGTTCTTC.

The chain carries TRBV4-3 and TRBJ2-7; TRBD1 aligns across 11 bases. This CDR3 is built from 15 residues. CDR1 is LGHNA, CDR2 YSLEER, per germline. The V gene end was trimmed by 3 bases and the J gene end by 2 bases; junction bases not matched to a gene: 3. The CDR3 DNA reads TGCGCCAGCAGCCAGGGACAGGGGGGGACCTACGAGCAGTACTTC. This translates into CASSQGQGGTYEQYF.

This rearrangement joins TRBV6-5 to TRBJ1-1; 7 bases match TRBD1. This CDR3 comprises 13 residues. Germline assignment: CDR1 MNHEY and CDR2 SVGAGI. Trimming took 5 bases from V and 3 from J; bases not matched to a gene: 3. The CDR3 spells CASSDRVYTEAFF. The CDR3 DNA reads as TGTGCCAGCAGTGACAGGGTGTACACTGAAGCTTTCTTT.

The chain joins TRBV28 to TRBJ2-7; D is uncertain. V was cut by 6 bases and J by 2 bases, with 14 bases left in between. Germline V lookup: CDR1 MDHEN, CDR2 SYDVKM. The CDR3 has 14 amino acids. Here the CDR3 DNA reads TGTGCCAGCAGCACCCTTGGCACGGCCTACGAGCAGTACTTC. This codes for CASSTLGTAYEQYF.

The chain joins TRBV2 to TRBJ2-1; D gene uncertain. CDR1 and CDR2 (germline): SNHLY, FYNNEI. The CDR3 runs to 13 residues. V was shortened by 4 bases and J by 8 bases, with 12 bases between the two germline ends. CDR3 DNA: TGTGCCAGCAGTGTACTGACGGTAGATGAGCAGTTCTTC. Protein product: CASSVLTVDEQFF.

This clone was recorded only once. V gene TRBV19 combines with J gene TRBJ2-3; the match to TRBD2 covers 10 bases. This CDR3 comprises 15 residues. V dropped 9 bases and J dropped 0; count of bases not matched to a gene: 6. Germline-derived CDR1 and CDR2 are LNHDA and SQIVND (reference sequence). CDR3 region: CASQWTSGSTDTQYF. The CDR3 bases are TGTGCCAGCCAGTGGACTAGCGGTAGCACAGATACGCAGTATTTT.

This chain joins TRBV4-1 and TRBJ2-3; no definite D call. CDR3 size: 12 residues. Trimming left V 3 bases short and J 6 bases short, with 7 bases between. In germline, CDR1 is MGHRA, CDR2 YSYEKL. The CDR3 sequence is CASSQTKDTQYF. In nucleotides, the CDR3 is TGCGCCAGCAGCCAGACGAAGGATACGCAGTATTTT.

V usage is TRBV9 and J usage is TRBJ2-5, with 9 bases that match TRBD1. CDR3 length equals 15 residues. V shed 3 bases and J 5 bases; nucleotides not matched to a gene: 8. Looked up from germline, CDR1 is SGDLS and CDR2 is YYNGEE. Here the CDR3 DNA reads TGTGCCAGCAGCGCGCGCTCAGGACAGGGGGAGACCCAGTACTTC. Protein product: CASSARSGQGETQYF.

This chain links TRBV11-3 with TRBJ1-4; a weak D match, TRBD1 (6 bases). V was trimmed by 1 base and J by 7 bases, leaving 10 bases between them. This CDR3 spans 14 amino acids. CDR1 and CDR2 from the germline V gene are SGHNT and YENEEA. CDR3 sequence reads: CASSLGGRSEKLFF. CDR3 DNA sequence: TGTGCCAGCAGCTTAGGGGGGCGAAGTGAAAAACTGTTTTTT.

The chain couples TRBV2 to TRBJ1-1, with TRBD1 matching 7 bases. The V gene end was trimmed by 5 bases and the J gene end by 0 bases; junction bases not matched to a gene: 12. The CDR3 consists of 17 residues. Germline lookup yields CDR1 SNHLY and CDR2 FYNNEI. The CDR3, as DNA: TGTGCCAGCAGTTATCAAAAAACCGGGACAGTGAACACTGAAGCTTTCTTT. As protein: CASSYQKTGTVNTEAFF.

This clone is a singleton in its sample. The chain carries TRBV7-8 and TRBJ2-1; the match to TRBD2 covers 10 bases. With V trimmed by 5 bases and J by 3 bases, 7 bases remained unmatched. The CDR3 sequence is 16 residues long. Germline lookup yields CDR1 SGHVS and CDR2 FQNEAQ. The CDR3 region has the DNA TGTGCCAGCAGCACCACATCTAGCGGGGGCTACAATGAGCAGTTCTTC. As protein: CASSTTSSGGYNEQFF.

The J gene is TRBJ2-3, the V gene TRBV9, with D tentatively TRBD2 (5 bases). Trimming took 3 bases from V and 1 from J, leaving 12 bases between them. This CDR3 region has 15 residues. CDR1 is SGDLS and CDR2 is YYNGEE in the germline V gene. Here the CDR3 reads CASSDIAHGTDTQYF. The CDR3 nucleotides read TGTGCCAGCAGCGACATAGCGCACGGCACAGATACGCAGTATTTT.